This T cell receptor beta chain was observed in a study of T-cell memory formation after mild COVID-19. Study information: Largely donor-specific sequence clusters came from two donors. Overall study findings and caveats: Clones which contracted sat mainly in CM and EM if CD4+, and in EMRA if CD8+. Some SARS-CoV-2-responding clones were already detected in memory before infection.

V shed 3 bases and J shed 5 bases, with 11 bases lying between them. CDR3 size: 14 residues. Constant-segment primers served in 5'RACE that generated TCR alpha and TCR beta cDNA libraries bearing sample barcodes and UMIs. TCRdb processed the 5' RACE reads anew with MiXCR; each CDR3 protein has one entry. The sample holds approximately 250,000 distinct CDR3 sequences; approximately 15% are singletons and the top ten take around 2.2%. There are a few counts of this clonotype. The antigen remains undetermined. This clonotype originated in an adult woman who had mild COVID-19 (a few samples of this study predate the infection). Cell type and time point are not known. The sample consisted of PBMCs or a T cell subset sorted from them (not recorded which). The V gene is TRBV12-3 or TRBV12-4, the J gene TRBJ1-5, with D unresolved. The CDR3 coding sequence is TGTGCCAGCAGTTTCAGAGAAACCCATCAGCCCCAGCATTTT. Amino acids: CASSFRETHQPQHF.